The entry below describes one T cell receptor beta chain. As yet, its antigen is unknown. The RNA input was about 0.45 to 1 ug, and it was reverse transcribed with random hexamers. The method of amplification for TCR beta CDR3 was immunoSEQ multiplex PCR, covering 54 Vbeta and 13 Jbeta. One entry per CDR3 protein, called by TCRdb with MiXCR from the immunoSEQ multiplex PCR reads. The repertoire includes a few hundred thousand distinct CDR3 sequences, 95% of them detected once, and 0.095% sits in the top ten. This sample was taken from a study of CD8 T cells in Susac syndrome. The germline V gene encodes CDR1 MNHEY and CDR2 SMNVEV (reference sequence). This CDR3 region has 15 residues. Trimming took 5 bases from V and 5 from J; bases not matched to a gene: 4. Bulk CD8+ and CD4+ cells came from magnetic negative isolation; CD8+ TEMRA by FACS. General study findings and limits: The study recognized that its TCR sequencing and HLA analysis covered a relatively small number of individuals.

Source material: CD4+ T cells from PBMCs. V is TRBV27 and J is TRBJ1-5; 12 bases agree with TRBD1. This clonotype originated in a human donor with multiple sclerosis. CDR3 sequence: CASSPGTGGDQPQHF. CDR3 sequence (DNA): TGTGCCAGCAGTCCCGGGACAGGGGGCGATCAGCCCCAGCATTTT.